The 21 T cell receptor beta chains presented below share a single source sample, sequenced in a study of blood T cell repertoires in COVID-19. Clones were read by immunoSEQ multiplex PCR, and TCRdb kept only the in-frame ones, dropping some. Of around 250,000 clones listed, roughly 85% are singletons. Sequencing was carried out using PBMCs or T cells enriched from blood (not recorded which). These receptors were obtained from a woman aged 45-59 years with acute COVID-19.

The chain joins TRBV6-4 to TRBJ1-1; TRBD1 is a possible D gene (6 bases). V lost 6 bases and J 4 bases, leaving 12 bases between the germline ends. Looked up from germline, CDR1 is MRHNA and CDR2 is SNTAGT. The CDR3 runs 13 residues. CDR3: CASSQVQGTEAFF. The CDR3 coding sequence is TGTGCCAGCAGCCAAGTACAGGGCACTGAAGCTTTCTTT.

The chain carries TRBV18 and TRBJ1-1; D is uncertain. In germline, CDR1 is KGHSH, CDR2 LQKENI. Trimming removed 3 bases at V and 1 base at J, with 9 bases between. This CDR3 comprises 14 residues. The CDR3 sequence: CASSPSRGNTEAFF. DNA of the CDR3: TGTGCCAGCTCACCCTCGCGGGGGAACACTGAAGCTTTCTTT.

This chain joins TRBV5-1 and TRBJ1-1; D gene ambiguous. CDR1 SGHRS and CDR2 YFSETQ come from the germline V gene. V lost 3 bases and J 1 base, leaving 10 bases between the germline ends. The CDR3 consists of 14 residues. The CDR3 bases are TGCGCCAGCAGCTCCGTCTACGGGAACACTGAAGCTTTCTTT. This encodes CASSSVYGNTEAFF.

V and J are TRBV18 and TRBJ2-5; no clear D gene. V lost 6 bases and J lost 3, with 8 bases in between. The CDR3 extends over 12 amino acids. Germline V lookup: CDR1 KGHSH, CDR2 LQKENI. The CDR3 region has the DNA TGTGCCAGCTCGGGCAGAAAAGAGACCCAGTACTTC. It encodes CASSGRKETQYF.

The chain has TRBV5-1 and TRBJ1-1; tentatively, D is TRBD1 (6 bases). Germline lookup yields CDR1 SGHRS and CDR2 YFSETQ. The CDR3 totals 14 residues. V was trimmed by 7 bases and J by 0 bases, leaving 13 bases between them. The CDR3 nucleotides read TGCGCCAGCCATAGACAGGACATGAACACTGAAGCTTTCTTT. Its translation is CASHRQDMNTEAFF.

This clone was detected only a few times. CDR3 protein: CASSLYRATEAFF. CDR3 in DNA: TGTGCCAGCAGCTTGTATCGAGCCACTGAAGCTTTCTTT. The chain recombines TRBV7-2 with TRBJ1-1; D gene unclear. With 3 bases removed from V and 4 bases from J, the gap between germline ends came to 9 bases. This CDR3 is 13 amino acids long. From germline, CDR1 is SGHTA and CDR2 FQGNSA.

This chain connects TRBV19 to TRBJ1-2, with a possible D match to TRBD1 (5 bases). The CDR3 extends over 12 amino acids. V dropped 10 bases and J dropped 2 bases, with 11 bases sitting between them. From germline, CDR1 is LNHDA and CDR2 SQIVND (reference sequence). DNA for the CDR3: TGTGCCACAAGAAGGGGAAACTATGGCTACACCTTC. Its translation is CATRRGNYGYTF.

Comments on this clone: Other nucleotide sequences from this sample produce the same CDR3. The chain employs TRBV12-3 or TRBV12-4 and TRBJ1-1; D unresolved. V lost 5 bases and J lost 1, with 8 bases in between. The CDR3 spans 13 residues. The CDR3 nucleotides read TGTGCCAGCAGTCTTACAGAGAACACTGAAGCTTTCTTT. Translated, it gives CASSLTENTEAFF.

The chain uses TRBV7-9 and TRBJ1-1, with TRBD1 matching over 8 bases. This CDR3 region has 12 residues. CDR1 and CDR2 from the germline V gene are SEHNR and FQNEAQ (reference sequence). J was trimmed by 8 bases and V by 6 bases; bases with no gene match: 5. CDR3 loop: CASRPTGAEAFF. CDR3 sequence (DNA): TGTGCCAGCAGGCCGACAGGGGCGGAAGCTTTCTTT.

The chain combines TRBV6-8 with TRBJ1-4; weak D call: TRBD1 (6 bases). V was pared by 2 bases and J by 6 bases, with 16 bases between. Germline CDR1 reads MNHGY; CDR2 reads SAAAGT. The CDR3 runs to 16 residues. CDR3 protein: CASSYLGRGDYEKLFF. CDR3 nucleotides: TGTGCCAGCAGTTACCTAGGGAGGGGGGATTATGAAAAACTGTTTTTT.

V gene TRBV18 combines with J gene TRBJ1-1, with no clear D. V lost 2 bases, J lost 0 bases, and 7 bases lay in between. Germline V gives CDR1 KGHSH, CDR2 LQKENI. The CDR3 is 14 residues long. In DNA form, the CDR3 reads TGTGCCAGCTCACCATCACAACTGAACACTGAAGCTTTCTTT. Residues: CASSPSQLNTEAFF.

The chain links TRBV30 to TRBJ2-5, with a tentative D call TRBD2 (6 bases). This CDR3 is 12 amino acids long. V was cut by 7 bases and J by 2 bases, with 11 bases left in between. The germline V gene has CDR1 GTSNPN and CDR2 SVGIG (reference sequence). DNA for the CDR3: TGTGCCTACTCCGGGGGTCAAGAGACCCAGTACTTC. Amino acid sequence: CAYSGGQETQYF.

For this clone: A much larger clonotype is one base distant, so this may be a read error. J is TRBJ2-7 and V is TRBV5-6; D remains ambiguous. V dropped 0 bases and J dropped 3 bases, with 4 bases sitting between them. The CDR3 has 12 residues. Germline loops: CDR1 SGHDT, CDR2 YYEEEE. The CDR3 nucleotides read TGTGCCAGCAGCTTGGACGGCTACGAGCAGTACTTC. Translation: CASSLDGYEQYF.

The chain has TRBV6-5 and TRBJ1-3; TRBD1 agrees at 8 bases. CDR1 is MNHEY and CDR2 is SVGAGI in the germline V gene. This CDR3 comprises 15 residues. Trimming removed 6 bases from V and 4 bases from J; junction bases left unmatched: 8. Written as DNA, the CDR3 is TGTGCCAGCAGGCCCCAGGGACAGGCGGGAAACACCATATATTTT. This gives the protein CASRPQGQAGNTIYF.

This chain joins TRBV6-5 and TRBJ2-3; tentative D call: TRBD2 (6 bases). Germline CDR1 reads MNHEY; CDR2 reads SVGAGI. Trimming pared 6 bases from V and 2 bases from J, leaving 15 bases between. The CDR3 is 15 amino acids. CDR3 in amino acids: CASSPSGGVTDTQYF. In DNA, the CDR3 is TGTGCCAGCAGCCCCTCCGGGGGTGTCACAGATACGCAGTATTTT.

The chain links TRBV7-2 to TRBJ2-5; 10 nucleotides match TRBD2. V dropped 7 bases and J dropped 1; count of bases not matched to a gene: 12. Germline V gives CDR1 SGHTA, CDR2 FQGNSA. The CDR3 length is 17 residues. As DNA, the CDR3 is TGTGCCAGCACCCTACAAGCGGCTAGCGGGGGCCAAGAGACCCAGTACTTC. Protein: CASTLQAASGGQETQYF.

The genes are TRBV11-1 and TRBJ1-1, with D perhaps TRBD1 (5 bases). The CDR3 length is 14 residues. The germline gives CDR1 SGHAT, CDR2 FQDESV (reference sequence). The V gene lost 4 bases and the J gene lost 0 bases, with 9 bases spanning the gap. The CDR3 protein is CASSSRAMNTEAFF. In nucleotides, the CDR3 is TGTGCCAGCAGCTCCAGGGCAATGAACACTGAAGCTTTCTTT.

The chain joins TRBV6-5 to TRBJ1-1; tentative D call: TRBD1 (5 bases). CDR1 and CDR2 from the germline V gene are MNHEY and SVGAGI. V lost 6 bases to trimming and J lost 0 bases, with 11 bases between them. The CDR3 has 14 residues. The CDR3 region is CASRRQPMNTEAFF. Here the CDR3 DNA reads TGTGCCAGCAGAAGACAGCCCATGAACACTGAAGCTTTCTTT.

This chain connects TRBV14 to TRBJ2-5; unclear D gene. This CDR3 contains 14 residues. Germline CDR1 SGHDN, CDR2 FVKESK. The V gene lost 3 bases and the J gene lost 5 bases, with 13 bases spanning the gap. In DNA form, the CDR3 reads TGTGCCAGCAGCCACACTCCTTGGTTTGAGACCCAGTACTTC. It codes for CASSHTPWFETQYF.

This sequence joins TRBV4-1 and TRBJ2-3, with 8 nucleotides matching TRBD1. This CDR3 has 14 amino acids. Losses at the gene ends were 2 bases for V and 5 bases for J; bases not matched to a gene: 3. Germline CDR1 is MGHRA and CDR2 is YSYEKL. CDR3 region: CASSQLQGGDTQYF. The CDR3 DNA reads TGCGCCAGCAGCCAACTACAGGGGGGAGATACGCAGTATTTT.

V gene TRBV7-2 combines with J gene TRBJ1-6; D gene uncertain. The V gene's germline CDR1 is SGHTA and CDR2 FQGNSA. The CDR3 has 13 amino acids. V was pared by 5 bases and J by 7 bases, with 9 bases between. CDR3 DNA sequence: TGTGCCAGCAGCCCCCGTGCGAATTCACCCCTCCACTTT. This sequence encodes CASSPRANSPLHF.